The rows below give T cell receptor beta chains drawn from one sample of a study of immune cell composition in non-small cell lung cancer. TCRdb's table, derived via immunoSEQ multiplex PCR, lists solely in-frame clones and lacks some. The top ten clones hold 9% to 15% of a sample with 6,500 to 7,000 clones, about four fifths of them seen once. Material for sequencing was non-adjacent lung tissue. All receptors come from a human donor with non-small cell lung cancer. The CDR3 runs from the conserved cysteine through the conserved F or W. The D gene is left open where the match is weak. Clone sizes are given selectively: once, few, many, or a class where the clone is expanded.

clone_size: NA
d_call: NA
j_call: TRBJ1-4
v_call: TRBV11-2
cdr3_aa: CASSLQGYNEKLFF
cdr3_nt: TGTGCCAGCAGCTTACAGGGATACAATGAAAAACTGTTTTTT

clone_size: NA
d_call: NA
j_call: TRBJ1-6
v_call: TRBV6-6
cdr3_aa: CASRHDRDNSPLHF
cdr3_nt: TGTGCCAGCAGGCACGACAGAGATAATTCACCCCTCCACTTT

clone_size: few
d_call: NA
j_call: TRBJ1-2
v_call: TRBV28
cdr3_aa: CASIDEGIYGYTF
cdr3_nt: TGTGCCAGCATCGATGAGGGGATCTATGGCTACACCTTC

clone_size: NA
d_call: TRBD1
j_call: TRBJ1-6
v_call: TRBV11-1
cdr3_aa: CASSLTGGYNSPLHF
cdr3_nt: TGTGCCAGCAGCTTGACAGGGGGGTATAATTCACCCCTCCACTTT

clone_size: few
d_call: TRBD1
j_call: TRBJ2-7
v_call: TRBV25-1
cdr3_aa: CASSEGQGMWEQYF
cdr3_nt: TGTGCCAGCAGTGAGGGACAGGGCATGTGGGAGCAGTACTTC

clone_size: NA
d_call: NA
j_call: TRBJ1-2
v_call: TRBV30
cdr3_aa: CAWSVSQDYGYTF
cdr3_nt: TGTGCCTGGAGTGTAAGCCAGGACTATGGCTACACCTTC

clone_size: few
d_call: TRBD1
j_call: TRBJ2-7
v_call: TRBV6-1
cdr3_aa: CASSQGQGGDEQYF
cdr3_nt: TGTGCCAGCAGCCAGGGACAGGGTGGGGACGAGCAGTACTTC

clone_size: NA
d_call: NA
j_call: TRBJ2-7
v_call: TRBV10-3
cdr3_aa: CASSPGEEQYF
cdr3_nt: TGTGCCAGCAGCCCAGGGGAAGAGCAGTACTTC

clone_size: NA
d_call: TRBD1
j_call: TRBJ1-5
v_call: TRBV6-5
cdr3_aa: CASSADRGRGQPQHF
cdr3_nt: TGTGCCAGCAGTGCCGACAGGGGTCGAGGCCAGCCCCAGCATTTT

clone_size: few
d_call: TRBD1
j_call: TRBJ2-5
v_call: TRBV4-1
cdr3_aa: CASSQDPGQGARVKETQYF
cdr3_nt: TGCGCCAGCAGCCAAGATCCGGGCCAGGGGGCTCGTGTGAAGGAGACCCAGTACTTC

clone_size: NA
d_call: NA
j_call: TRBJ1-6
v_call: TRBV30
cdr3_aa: CAWSAPGSNNSPLHF
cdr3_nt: TGTGCCTGGAGTGCCCCAGGGTCGAATAATTCACCCCTCCACTTT

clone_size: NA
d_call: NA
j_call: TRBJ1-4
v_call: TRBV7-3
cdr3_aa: CASSSRTLLAEKLFF
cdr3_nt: TGTGCCAGCAGCTCACGGACTCTTTTGGCGGAAAAACTGTTTTTT

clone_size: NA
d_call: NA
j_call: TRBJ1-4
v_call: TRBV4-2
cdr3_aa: CASSQDKGQPNEKLFF
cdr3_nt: TGTGCCAGCAGCCAAGATAAGGGGCAGCCAAATGAAAAACTGTTTTTT

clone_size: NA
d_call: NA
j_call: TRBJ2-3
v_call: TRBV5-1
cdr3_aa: CASSNDLEDTQYF
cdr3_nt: TGCGCCAGCAGCAATGACCTGGAAGATACGCAGTATTTT

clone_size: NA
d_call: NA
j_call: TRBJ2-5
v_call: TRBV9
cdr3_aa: CASSVDGTQETQYF
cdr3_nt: TGTGCCAGCAGCGTAGACGGCACCCAAGAGACCCAGTACTTC

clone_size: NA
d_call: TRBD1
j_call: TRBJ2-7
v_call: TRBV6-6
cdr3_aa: CAISADRGQIYEQYF
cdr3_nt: TGTGCCATCAGCGCTGACAGGGGGCAGATCTACGAGCAGTACTTC

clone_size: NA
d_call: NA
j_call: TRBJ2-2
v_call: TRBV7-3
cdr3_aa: CASSLNQVGNTGELFF
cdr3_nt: TGTGCCAGCAGTTTGAATCAGGTTGGAAACACCGGGGAGCTGTTTTTT

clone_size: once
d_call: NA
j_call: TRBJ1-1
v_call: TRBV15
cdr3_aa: CATSVGGDTEAFF
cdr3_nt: TGTGCCACCAGCGTTGGGGGGGACACTGAAGCTTTCTTT

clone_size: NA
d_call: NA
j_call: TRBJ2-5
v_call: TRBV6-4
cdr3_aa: CASSRQALGQTQYF
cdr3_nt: TGTGCCAGCAGTCGACAGGCCCTCGGGCAGACCCAGTACTTC

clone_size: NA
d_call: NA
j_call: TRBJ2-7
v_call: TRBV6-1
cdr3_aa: CASSSDSGYYEQYF
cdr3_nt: TGTGCCAGCAGTTCAGACAGCGGATACTACGAGCAGTACTTC

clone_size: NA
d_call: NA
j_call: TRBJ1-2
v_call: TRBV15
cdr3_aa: CATSRGRTANYGYTF
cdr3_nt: TGTGCCACCAGCAGAGGCAGGACGGCTAACTATGGCTACACCTTC

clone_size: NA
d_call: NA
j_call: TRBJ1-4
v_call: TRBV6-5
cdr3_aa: CASSYTSYEKLFF
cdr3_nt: TGTGCCAGCAGTTACACCTCCTATGAAAAACTGTTTTTT

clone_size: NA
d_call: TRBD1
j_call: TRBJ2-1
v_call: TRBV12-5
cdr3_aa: CASGRGQGADEQFF
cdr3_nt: TGTGCTAGTGGTCGAGGACAGGGGGCTGATGAGCAGTTCTTC

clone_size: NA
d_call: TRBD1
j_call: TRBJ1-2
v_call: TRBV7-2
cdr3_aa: CASTGTGMYDYTF
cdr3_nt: TGTGCCAGCACGGGGACAGGAATGTATGACTACACCTTC

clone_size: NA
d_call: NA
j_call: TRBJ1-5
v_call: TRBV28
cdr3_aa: CASSLTPRSNQPQHF
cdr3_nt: TGTGCCAGCAGTTTGACCCCAAGAAGCAATCAGCCCCAGCATTTT

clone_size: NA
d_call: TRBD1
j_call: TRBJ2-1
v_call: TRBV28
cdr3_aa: CASRRQGMGEQFF
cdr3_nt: TGTGCCAGCAGACGACAGGGGATGGGTGAGCAGTTCTTC

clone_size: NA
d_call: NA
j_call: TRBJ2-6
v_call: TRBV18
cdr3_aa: CASSVKWTLQSRANVLTF
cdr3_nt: TGTGCCAGCTCAGTGAAGTGGACATTACAAAGTCGGGCCAACGTCCTGACTTTC

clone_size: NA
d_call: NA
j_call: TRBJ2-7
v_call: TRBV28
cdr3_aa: CASSPGQTYEQYF
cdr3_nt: TGTGCCAGCAGTCCCGGACAGACCTACGAGCAGTACTTC

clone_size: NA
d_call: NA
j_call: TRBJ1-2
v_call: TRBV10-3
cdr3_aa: CAISEVGEASGYTF
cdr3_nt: TGTGCCATCAGTGAGGTCGGGGAGGCGAGTGGCTACACCTTC

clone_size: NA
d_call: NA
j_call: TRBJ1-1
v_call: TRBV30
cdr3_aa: CAWTIGNTEAFF
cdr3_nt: TGTGCCTGGACAATAGGGAACACTGAAGCTTTCTTT

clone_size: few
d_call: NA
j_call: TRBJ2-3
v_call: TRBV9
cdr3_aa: CASSIGRIDTQYF
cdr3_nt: TGTGCCAGCAGCATCGGACGGATAGATACGCAGTATTTT

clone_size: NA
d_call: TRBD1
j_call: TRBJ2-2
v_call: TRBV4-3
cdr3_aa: CASSPTGNGELFF
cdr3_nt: TGCGCCAGCAGCCCGACAGGGAACGGGGAGCTGTTTTTT

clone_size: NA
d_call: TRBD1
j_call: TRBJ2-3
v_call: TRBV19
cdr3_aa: CASSARGPSTDTQYF
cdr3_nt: TGTGCCAGTAGTGCCAGGGGGCCTAGCACAGATACGCAGTATTTT

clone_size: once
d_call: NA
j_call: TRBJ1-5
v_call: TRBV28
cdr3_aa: CASSVVLGQPQHF
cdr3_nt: TGTGCCAGCAGTGTGGTGCTGGGTCAGCCCCAGCATTTT

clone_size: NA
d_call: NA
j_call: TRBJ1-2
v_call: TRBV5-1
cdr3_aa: CASSLGDASRDYTF
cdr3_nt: TGCGCCAGCAGCTTGGGCGACGCCAGTAGGGACTACACCTTC